One and the same sample provided the 20 T cell receptor beta chains below, sequenced in a study of cytomegalovirus exposure and HLA in healthy donors. Profiled with immunoSEQ multiplex PCR; TCRdb holds only in-frame clones, not every one. The profile shows 100,000 to 150,000 clones, 89% of them singletons. The sequenced material came from PBMCs. The receptors derive from a woman younger than 35 in good health and CMV-seronegative.

The chain employs TRBV6-4 and TRBJ2-1, with TRBD2 matching over 14 bases. The ends lost 4 bases at V and 8 bases at J; junction bases unmatched: 7. The germline gives CDR1 MRHNA, CDR2 SNTAGT. The CDR3 consists of 16 residues. CDR3 region: CASSGPGLAGEDEQFF. The CDR3 region has the DNA TGTGCCAGCAGTGGACCGGGACTAGCGGGAGAGGATGAGCAGTTCTTC.

The rearrangement uses TRBV28 and TRBJ1-2; D is undetermined. CDR1 MDHEN and CDR2 SYDVKM come from the germline V gene. This CDR3 is built from 14 residues. V shed 6 bases and J shed 5 bases, with 16 bases lying between them. CDR3 sequence: CASSSAGREYGYTF. DNA of the CDR3: TGTGCCAGCAGCTCAGCGGGGAGGGAATATGGCTACACCTTC.

The chain recombines TRBV7-2 with TRBJ2-7; TRBD1 aligns across 7 bases. V shed 1 base, J shed 1 base, and the junction held 13 bases outside the gene matches. The germline V gene encodes CDR1 SGHTA and CDR2 FQGNSA. The CDR3 has 18 amino acids. CDR3 nucleotides: TGTGCCAGCAGCTTAGTAATCGGCGTAGCAGGGGGTTCCTACGAGCAGTACTTC. Protein product: CASSLVIGVAGGSYEQYF.

This sequence joins TRBV4-1 and TRBJ1-5, with TRBD1 matching 10 bases. The V segment lost 1 base and the J segment 0 bases; nucleotides outside the gene matches: 6. CDR3 size: 18 residues. Looked up from germline, CDR1 is MGHRA and CDR2 is YSYEKL. This CDR3 is CASSQVGTGAPSNQPQHF. The DNA of the CDR3 is TGCGCCAGCAGCCAAGTTGGGACAGGGGCACCTAGCAATCAGCCCCAGCATTTT.

The chain couples TRBV18 to TRBJ2-5; TRBD2 might be the D (6 bases). Germline CDR1 and CDR2: KGHSH and LQKENI. The ends were cut back, 2 bases at V and 1 base at J, with 8 bases in the middle. The CDR3 extends over 14 amino acids. The CDR3 reads CASSPVGGQETQYF. The CDR3 DNA follows: TGTGCCAGCTCACCAGTGGGGGGCCAAGAGACCCAGTACTTC.

This chain connects TRBV2 to TRBJ1-1; D possibly corresponds to TRBD1 (6 bases). The CDR3 contains 14 residues. CDR1 and CDR2 from the germline V gene are SNHLY and FYNNEI. V was clipped by 4 bases and J by 1 base, with 10 bases between them. CDR3 region: CASSGEQGNTEAFF. The CDR3 nucleotides read TGTGCCAGCAGTGGGGAACAGGGGAACACTGAAGCTTTCTTT.

V and J are TRBV19 and TRBJ2-7, with TRBD2 as a possible D gene (5 bases). The CDR3 is 13 amino acids. Trimming removed 3 bases at V and 1 base at J, with 7 bases between. The V gene's germline CDR1 is LNHDA and CDR2 SQIVND (reference sequence). The CDR3 reads CASSIGESYEQYF. In nucleotides, the CDR3 is TGTGCCAGTAGTATCGGGGAGTCCTACGAGCAGTACTTC.

This sequence joins TRBV6-5 and TRBJ2-7; a weak D match, TRBD1 (5 bases). V was cut by 0 bases and J by 7 bases, with 10 bases left in between. Germline V lookup: CDR1 MNHEY, CDR2 SVGAGI. The CDR3 sequence is 13 residues long. The CDR3 DNA reads as TGTGCCAGCAGTTACTCAGGGGTACCGGAGCAGTACTTC. Encoded protein: CASSYSGVPEQYF.

This clone was seen once. The J gene is TRBJ2-7, the V gene TRBV7-9; TRBD2 aligns across 8 bases. The V segment lost 3 bases and the J segment 4 bases; nucleotides outside the gene matches: 14. The CDR3 is 17 residues long. The germline V gene encodes CDR1 SEHNR and CDR2 FQNEAQ (reference sequence). CDR3 residues: CASSFHVSSGRLYEQYF. The CDR3 DNA is TGTGCCAGCAGCTTTCACGTATCTAGCGGGCGCCTATACGAGCAGTACTTC.

V usage is TRBV14 and J usage is TRBJ2-3; TRBD2 aligns across 7 bases. The CDR3 is made up of 17 amino acids. The V gene end was trimmed by 3 bases and the J gene end by 2 bases; junction bases not matched to a gene: 11. The germline CDR1 and CDR2 sequences are SGHDN and FVKESK. The DNA of the CDR3 is TGTGCCAGCAGCCAGATATGGGAAGCGGGATTCACAGATACGCAGTATTTT. It translates to CASSQIWEAGFTDTQYF. Filled out from reference TRBV14 and TRBJ2-3, the complete variable domain reads EAGVTQFPSHSVIEKGQTVTLRCDPISGHDNLYWYRRVMGKEIKFLLHFVKESKQDESGMPNNRFLAERTGGTYSTLKVQPAELEDSGVYFCASSQIWEAGFTDTQYFGPGTRLTVL.

This clone was observed a few times. The V and J genes are TRBV10-3 and TRBJ2-7, with 8 bases fitting TRBD2. The CDR3 is made up of 13 amino acids. V shed 10 bases, J shed 5 bases, and the junction held 10 bases outside the gene matches. CDR1 and CDR2 from the germline V gene are ENHRY and SYGVKD. CDR3 sequence (DNA): TGTGCCACCTACTTTACAGCGGGAGACGAGCAGTACTTC. Amino acid sequence: CATYFTAGDEQYF.

The J gene is TRBJ2-2, the V gene TRBV23-1; TRBD1 agrees at 10 bases. TRBV23-1 is placed among ORFs of uncertain function. The junction had 15 bases not matched to a gene; V was cut back by 11 bases and J by 6 bases. CDR3 length equals 16 residues. The CDR3 is CAGEGDDRGLPGELFF. The DNA of the CDR3 is TGCGCCGGCGAGGGGGATGACAGGGGGCTCCCCGGGGAGCTGTTTTTT.

This clone was seen once. The V and J genes are TRBV6-1 and TRBJ2-2; D is unresolved. In germline, CDR1 is MNHNS, CDR2 SASEGT. The CDR3 is made up of 14 amino acids. V shed 7 bases and J shed 5 bases, with 14 bases lying between them. CDR3 sequence reads: CASTQAFRTGELFF. For the CDR3, the DNA is TGTGCCAGCACCCAGGCTTTTAGGACCGGGGAGCTGTTTTTT.

The rearrangement links TRBV7-9 to TRBJ2-1, with 8 bases lining up with TRBD1. Trimming at V came to 1 base and at J to 9 bases, leaving 8 bases not matched to a gene. This CDR3 region has 15 residues. Per the germline V gene, CDR1 is SEHNR and CDR2 is FQNEAQ (reference sequence). The CDR3 sequence: CASSLGPGGQGEQFF. The CDR3 DNA sequence: TGTGCCAGCAGCTTAGGGCCAGGGGGCCAAGGTGAGCAGTTCTTC.

This rearrangement joins TRBV10-1 to TRBJ2-4; 9 bases match TRBD2. The V gene's germline CDR1 is WNHNN and CDR2 SYGVQD (reference sequence). The V segment lost 3 bases and the J segment 6 bases; nucleotides outside the gene matches: 6. This CDR3 is 15 amino acids long. The CDR3 DNA is TGCGCCAGCAGTGAAAAAGCGGGAGGCCCAAACATTCAGTACTTC. Protein sequence: CASSEKAGGPNIQYF.

V and J are TRBV2 and TRBJ2-7; D is possibly TRBD1 (6 bases). V was clipped by 4 bases and J by 0 bases, with 10 bases between them. Germline values: CDR1 SNHLY, CDR2 FYNNEI. The CDR3 spans 14 residues. The CDR3 loop is CASSGTVLSYEQYF. DNA for the CDR3: TGTGCCAGCAGTGGGACAGTCCTCTCCTACGAGCAGTACTTC. The entire variable domain, with the rest obtained from reference TRBV2 and TRBJ2-7, is as follows: EPEVTQTPSHQVTQMGQEVILRCVPISNHLYFYWYRQILGQKVEFLVSFYNNEISEKSEIFDDQFSVERPDGSNFTLKIRSTKLEDSAMYFCASSGTVLSYEQYFGPGTRLTVT.

This chain connects TRBV5-1 to TRBJ2-3; D not resolved. The CDR3 is made up of 15 amino acids. V dropped 6 bases and J dropped 3 bases, with 17 bases sitting between them. CDR1 and CDR2 from the germline V gene are SGHRS and YFSETQ. DNA for the CDR3: TGCGCCAGCACCCGCGGAGTTTCCGGGACAGATACGCAGTATTTT. Its translation is CASTRGVSGTDTQYF.

The chain is built from TRBV27 and TRBJ2-7, with 7 bases aligning to TRBD2. This CDR3 region has 13 residues. V trimming: 2 bases; J trimming: 5 bases; junction bases outside the gene matches: 3. Germline CDR1 reads MNHEY; CDR2 reads SMNVEV (reference sequence). Here the CDR3 reads CASSLGLADEQYF. Here the CDR3 DNA reads TGTGCCAGCAGTTTAGGCCTAGCGGACGAGCAGTACTTC.

This clone came up a few times. The chain employs TRBV28 and TRBJ1-1; D remains ambiguous. V was clipped by 6 bases and J by 9 bases, with 14 bases between them. The CDR3 runs 12 residues. Germline CDR1 is MDHEN and CDR2 is SYDVKM. CDR3 sequence reads: CASRPPGVKAFF. For the CDR3, the DNA is TGTGCCAGCAGGCCCCCCGGGGTGAAAGCTTTCTTT.

This clone has just a few counts. This chain uses TRBV10-3 with TRBJ2-6; 10 bases are a match to TRBD1. Germline V gene sequence: CDR1 ENHRY, CDR2 SYGVKD. With V trimmed by 0 bases and J by 2 bases, 7 bases remained unmatched. This CDR3 comprises 19 residues. The DNA for the CDR3 is TGTGCCATCAGTGAGTCGACGACAGGGGGCTGGACTGGGGCCAACGTCCTGACTTTC. The encoded protein is CAISESTTGGWTGANVLTF.